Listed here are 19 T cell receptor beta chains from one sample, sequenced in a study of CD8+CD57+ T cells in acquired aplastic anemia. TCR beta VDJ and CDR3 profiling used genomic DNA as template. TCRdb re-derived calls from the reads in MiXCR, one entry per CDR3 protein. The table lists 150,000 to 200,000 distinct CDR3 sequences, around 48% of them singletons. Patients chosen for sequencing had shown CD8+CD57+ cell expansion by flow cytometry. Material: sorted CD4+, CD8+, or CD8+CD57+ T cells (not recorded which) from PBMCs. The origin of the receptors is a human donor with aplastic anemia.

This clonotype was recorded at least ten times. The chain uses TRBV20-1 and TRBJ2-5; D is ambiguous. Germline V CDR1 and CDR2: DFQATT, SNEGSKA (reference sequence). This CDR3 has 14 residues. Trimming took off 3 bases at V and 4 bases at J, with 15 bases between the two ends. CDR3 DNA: TGCAGTGCTAGGAAATCTGGATTCGGAGAGACCCAGTACTTC. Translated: CSARKSGFGETQYF.

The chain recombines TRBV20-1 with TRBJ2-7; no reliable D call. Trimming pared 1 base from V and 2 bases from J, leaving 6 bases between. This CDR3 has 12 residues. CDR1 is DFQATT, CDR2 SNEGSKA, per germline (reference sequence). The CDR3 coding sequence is TGCAGTGCTAGAGTAGACGCCTACGAGCAGTACTTC. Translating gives CSARVDAYEQYF.

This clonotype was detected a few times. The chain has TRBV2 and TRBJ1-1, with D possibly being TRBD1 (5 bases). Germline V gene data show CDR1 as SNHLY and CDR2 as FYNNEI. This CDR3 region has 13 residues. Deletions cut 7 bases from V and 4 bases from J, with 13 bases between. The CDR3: CASKVLRGTEAFF. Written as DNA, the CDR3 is TGTGCCAGCAAAGTTCTGAGGGGCACTGAAGCTTTCTTT.

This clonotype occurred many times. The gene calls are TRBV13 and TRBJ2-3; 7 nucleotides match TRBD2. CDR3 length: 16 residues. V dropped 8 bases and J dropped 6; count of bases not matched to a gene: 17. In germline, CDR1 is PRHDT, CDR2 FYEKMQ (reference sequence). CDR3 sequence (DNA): TGTGCCAGCGGTAATAGAGCTAGCGGTCTGGGGGATACGCAGTATTTT. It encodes CASGNRASGLGDTQYF.

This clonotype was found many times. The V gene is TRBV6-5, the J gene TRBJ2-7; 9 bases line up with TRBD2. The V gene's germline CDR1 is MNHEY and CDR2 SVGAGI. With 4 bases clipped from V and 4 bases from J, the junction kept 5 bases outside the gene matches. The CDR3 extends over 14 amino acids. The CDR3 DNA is TGTGCCAGCAGTTTTGACAGCGGGAGGTACGAGCAGTACTTC. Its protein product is CASSFDSGRYEQYF.

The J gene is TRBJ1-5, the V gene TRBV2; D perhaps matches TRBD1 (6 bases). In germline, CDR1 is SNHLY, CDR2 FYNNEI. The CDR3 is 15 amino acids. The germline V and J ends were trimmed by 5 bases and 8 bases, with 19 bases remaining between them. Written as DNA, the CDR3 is TGTGCCAGCAGTCCCCCAGGGGCGAGGAGGAAGCCCCAGCATTTT. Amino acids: CASSPPGARRKPQHF.

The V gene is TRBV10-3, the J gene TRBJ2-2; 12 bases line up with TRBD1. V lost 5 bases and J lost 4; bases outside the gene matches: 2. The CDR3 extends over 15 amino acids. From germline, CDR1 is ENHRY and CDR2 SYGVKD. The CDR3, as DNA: TGTGCCATCAGTAAGGGACAGGGGGCCACCGGGGAGCTGTTTTTT. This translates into CAISKGQGATGELFF.

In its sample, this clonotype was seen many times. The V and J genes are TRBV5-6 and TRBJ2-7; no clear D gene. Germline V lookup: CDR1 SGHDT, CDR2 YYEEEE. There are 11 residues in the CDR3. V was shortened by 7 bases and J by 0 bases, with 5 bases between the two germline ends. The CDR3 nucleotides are TGTGCCAGCGCTAGCTCCTACGAGCAGTACTTC. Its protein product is CASASSYEQYF.

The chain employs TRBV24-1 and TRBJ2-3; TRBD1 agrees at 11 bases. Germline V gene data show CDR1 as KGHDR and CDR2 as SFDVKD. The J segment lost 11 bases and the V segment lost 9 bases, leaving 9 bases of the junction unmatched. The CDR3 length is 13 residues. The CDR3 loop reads CATGQGAQIRQYF. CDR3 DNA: TGTGCCACCGGACAGGGGGCACAGATACGGCAGTATTTT.

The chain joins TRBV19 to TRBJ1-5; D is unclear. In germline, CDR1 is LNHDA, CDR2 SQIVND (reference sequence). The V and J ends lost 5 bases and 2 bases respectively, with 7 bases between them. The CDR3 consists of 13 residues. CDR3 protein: CASSRAGNQPQHF. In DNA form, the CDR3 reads TGTGCCAGTAGTCGGGCAGGCAATCAGCCCCAGCATTTT.

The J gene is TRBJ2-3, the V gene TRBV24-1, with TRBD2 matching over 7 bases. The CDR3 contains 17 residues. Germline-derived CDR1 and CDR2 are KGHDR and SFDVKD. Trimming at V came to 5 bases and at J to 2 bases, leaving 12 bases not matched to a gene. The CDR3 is CATSGGGSSLDTDTQYF. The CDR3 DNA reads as TGTGCCACCAGTGGGGGCGGGAGCTCTTTGGACACAGATACGCAGTATTTT.

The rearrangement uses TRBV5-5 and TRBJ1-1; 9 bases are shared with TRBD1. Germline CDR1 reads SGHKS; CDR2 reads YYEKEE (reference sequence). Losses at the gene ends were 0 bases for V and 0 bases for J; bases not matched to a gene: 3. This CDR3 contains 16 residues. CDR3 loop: CASSLGQGVMNTEAFF. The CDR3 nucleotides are TGTGCCAGCAGCTTGGGACAGGGGGTAATGAACACTGAAGCTTTCTTT.

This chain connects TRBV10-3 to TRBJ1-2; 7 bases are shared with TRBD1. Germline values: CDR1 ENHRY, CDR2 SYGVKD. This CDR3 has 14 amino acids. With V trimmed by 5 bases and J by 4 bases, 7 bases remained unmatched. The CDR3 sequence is CAISPGTASYGYTF. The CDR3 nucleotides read TGTGCCATCAGTCCGGGGACAGCCTCCTATGGCTACACCTTC.

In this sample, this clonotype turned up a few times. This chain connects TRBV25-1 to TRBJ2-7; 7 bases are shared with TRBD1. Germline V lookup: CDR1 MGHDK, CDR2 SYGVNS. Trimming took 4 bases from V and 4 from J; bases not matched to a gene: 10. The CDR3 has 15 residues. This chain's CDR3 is CASSGGNRGGYEQYF. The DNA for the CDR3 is TGTGCCAGCAGTGGGGGGAACAGGGGTGGGTACGAGCAGTACTTC.

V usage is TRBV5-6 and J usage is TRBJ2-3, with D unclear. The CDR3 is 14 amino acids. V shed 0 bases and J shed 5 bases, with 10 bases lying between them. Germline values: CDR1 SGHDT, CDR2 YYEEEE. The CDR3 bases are TGTGCCAGCAGCTTGGCGGGTGCGGTAGATACGCAGTATTTT. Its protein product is CASSLAGAVDTQYF.

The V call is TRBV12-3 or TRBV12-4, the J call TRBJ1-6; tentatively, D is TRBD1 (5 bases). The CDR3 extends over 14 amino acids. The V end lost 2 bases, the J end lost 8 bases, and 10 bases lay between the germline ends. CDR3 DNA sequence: TGTGCCAGCAGTTTACAGGACACCTATTCACCCCTCCACTTT. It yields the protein CASSLQDTYSPLHF.

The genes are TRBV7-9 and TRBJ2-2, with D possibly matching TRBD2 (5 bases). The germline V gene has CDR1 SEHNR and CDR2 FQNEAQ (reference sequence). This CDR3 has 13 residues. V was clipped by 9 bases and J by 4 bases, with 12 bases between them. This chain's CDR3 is CASQDLSTGELFF. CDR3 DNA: TGTGCCAGTCAGGACTTAAGCACCGGGGAGCTGTTTTTT.

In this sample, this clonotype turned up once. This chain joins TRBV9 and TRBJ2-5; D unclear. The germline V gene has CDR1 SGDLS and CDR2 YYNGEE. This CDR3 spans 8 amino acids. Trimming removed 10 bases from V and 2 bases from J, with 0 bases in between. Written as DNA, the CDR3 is TGTGCCCAAGAGACCCAGTACTTC. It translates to CAQETQYF. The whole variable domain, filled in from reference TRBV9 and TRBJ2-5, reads DSGVTQTPKHLITATGQRVTLRCSPRSGDLSVYWYQQSLDQGLQFLIQYYNGEERAKGNILERFSAQQFPDLHSELNLSSLELGDSALYFCAQETQYFGPGTRLLVL.

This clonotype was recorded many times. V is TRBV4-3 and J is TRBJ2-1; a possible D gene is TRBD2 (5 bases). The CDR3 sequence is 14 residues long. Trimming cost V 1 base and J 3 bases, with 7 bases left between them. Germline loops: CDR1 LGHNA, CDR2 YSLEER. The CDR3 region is CASSQGRGYNEQFF. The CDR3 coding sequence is TGCGCCAGCAGCCAAGGCCGGGGCTACAATGAGCAGTTCTTC.